Reported below is one T cell receptor beta chain. The specificity of this receptor is unknown. Base qualities are not recorded, but no much larger clone differs from it by a single base. The cohort consisted of 600 to 750 healthy bone marrow donors. All cohort members were sampled while nominally healthy, although unrecorded immune exposures were likely present. The donor was CMV seropositive and was included in the group of 289 seropositive cohort members. Each donor provided a peripheral blood sample, and peripheral blood mononuclear cells were used for TCR beta sequencing. Genomic DNA was extracted from the blood cell samples with the Qiagen DNeasy Blood Extraction Kit. The record originates from a study of cytomegalovirus exposure and HLA in healthy donors (dated by TCRdb to about 2017). Turning to the overall study: An earlier analysis of some 600 of the donors reported about 280 Gb of sequence data and 117 million unique TCR beta sequences obtained from approximately 180 million T cells. Roughly 300 gigabases of sequencing data and 70 million to 100 million unique TCR sequences made up an early release that covered around 640 HLA-typed donors. Of the roughly 400 genotyped donors, approximately 83% fell in the genetic ancestry cluster associated with self-reported Caucasian donors. The study was designed to test whether signatures of past pathogen exposure could be identified by cataloging public T cell receptors. The study used immunosequencing to profile the T cell repertoires of approximately 640 subjects and linked those repertoires to cytomegalovirus serostatus. A separate validation cohort of more than 100 different subjects was used in addition to the approximately 670-subject first cohort. The study combined high-throughput TCR immunosequencing, statistical association of individual TCRs with disease status, and machine learning to predict cytomegalovirus infection status. A later analysis re-analyzed previously published TCR beta repertoires from approximately 670 donors and added high-resolution HLA genotyping to study TCR occurrence patterns. The later analysis used no new phenotypic data to find candidate immune exposures, relying instead on TCR beta sequences and their occurrence across donors. An earlier analysis of approximately 630 of the donors applied high-throughput TCR beta sequencing to assess whether each TCR beta V gene segment acted as functional or pseudogenic. Donor age, sex, ethnicity and CMV serostatus were compiled together with the repertoire data. A later genetic analysis used genome-wide SNP genotypes for about 55% of the 666 donors, treating that subset as a discovery cohort. All discovery cohort repertoires had been generated using a single sequencing platform. Class I and class II HLA loci were covered by the typing at four-digit resolution. Typing coverage differed by locus: A, B, C, DRB1 and DQB1 were typed in roughly 620-630 donors, DQA1 in around 500, DPA1 in approximately 610, and DPB1 in roughly 470. About 5 DR-DQ haplotypes were handled as single units for association and clustering, since linkage in the cohort was strong. Among around 400 genotyped donors of the cohort, an average of roughly 230,000 unique TCR beta nucleotide sequences was sequenced per donor, of which 15% to 20% were non-productive. The study at large found these results: Several of the top co-occurrence clusters appeared to be linked to parvovirus B19, influenza, CMV and Epstein-Barr virus, according to a later analysis. The authors suggested that the approach could potentially be generalized to other disease states and immunological phenotypes. For the cohort, immune exposure information was limited to CMV serostatus. In a later analysis, TCR association rates were found to vary across HLA loci, with the most associated TCRs seen for DRB1 alleles and the fewest for HLA-C alleles. Assigning TCR associations to individual alleles was difficult when HLA alleles, especially DR and DQ, strongly co-occurred. A further reported finding was that TCR beta sequences accurately predicted the HLA-A and HLA-B alleles for most subjects in the first cohort. Specific HLA alleles were associated with roughly 17,000 TCR beta sequences at a false discovery rate of 0.05 in a later analysis. The earlier analysis of 587 of the donors excluded some 16 rarely observed V segments, including chromosome 9 orphons, because counts were too low. The study gave a list of 150 to 200 TCR beta chains associated with cytomegalovirus. The sequencing pipeline was judged likely to have produced a cluster of highly shared sequence variants as a technical artifact. Because HLA typing was unavailable for some donors at each locus, only the typed subset was used in association tests. Only TCR beta chains were sequenced in this cohort, and the absence of alpha or paired-chain data limited detectable features. Across donors, most TCR sequences were observed very rarely, whereas some public TCRs were present in many individuals. Presence/absence analyses assumed roughly uniform sequencing depth across donors, an assumption that may not hold. In an earlier analysis of about 550 of the donors, most TCR beta V segments were observed in productive rearrangements about 87% or about 30% of the time, broadly matching IMGT annotations. A later analysis found that most CMV-associated TCR beta chains appeared HLA-restricted, with HLA associations seemingly driven largely by CMV exposure. Cytomegalovirus status was reported to be diagnosed by the classifier with high specificity and sensitivity in both the original and validation cohorts. The 87-base-pair reads could not distinguish some IMGT-functional V segments, including TRBV6-2 and TRBV6-3, so those segments were excluded. Correlated functional status among segregating V segments might be attributable to linkage disequilibrium, but an unknown experimental factor could not be ruled out. In a later genetic analysis, a missense DCLRE1C variant was associated with V-gene and J-gene trimming of TCR beta chains, and the association was replicated in an independent cohort. In a later genetic analysis, fewer N-insertions in productive TCRs were reported among donors in an Asian-associated ancestry cluster than the roughly 700-donor mean. A later analysis found that HLA-associated TCR beta chains were more clonally expanded and had lower generation probabilities than equally common non-associated chains. In vitro tests confirmed that a few of the cytomegalovirus-associated TCR beta chains recognize cytomegalovirus antigens.

Libraries were made using the immunoSEQ multiplex PCR assay. A mixture of 60 forward primers for TCR Vbeta segments and 13 reverse primers for TCR Jbeta segments was used in the multiplex PCR. The CDR3 region of rearranged TCR beta genes was amplified from genomic DNA by a multiplex PCR assay. The Illumina HiSeq System was used to sequence the amplified TCR beta libraries as 87-base-pair reads. The paper's processing steps were these. In a later analysis, around 80 million unique TCR beta chains were counted across the roughly 670 repertoires, and about 10 million of these chains were shared by at least two donors. To remove PCR and sequencing errors, raw reads were error-corrected and collapsed into unique sequences using a nearest-neighbor algorithm that merged closely related sequences. CDR3 sequences were aligned to IMGT reference sequences to assign V, D and J gene segments. Each retained sequence needed at least a six-nucleotide match to both a V gene segment and a J gene segment. Rearrangements were called productive when the CDR3 lacked stop codons and stayed in frame with V and J; all others were non-productive. Following IMGT convention, CDR3 was defined as the stretch from the second conserved V-encoded cysteine up to the conserved J-encoded phenylalanine. The earlier analysis of fewer than 750 of the donors excluded sequences that lacked an unambiguous match to a single V gene segment. An earlier analysis of fewer than 750 of the donors classified V segments as functional when productive rearrangements were above 56.7% and as segregating when the standard deviation between donors was above 5%. A statistical classification framework was developed to diagnose cytomegalovirus status using the catalog of TCR beta chain sequences. V and J gene assignment, in a later analysis, came from comparing TCR nucleotide sequences with IMGT/GENE-DB human TR gene sequences. A later analysis assigned CDR3 sequences and most-parsimonious VDJ recombination scenarios with the TCRdist pipeline. In a later analysis, each TCR beta chain was defined by its CDR3 amino acid sequence together with its V-gene family, and reads lacking a unique V-gene family were excluded. As a way to deal with suspected cross-contamination and a sequencing artifact, a later analysis dropped 592 nucleotide sequences that were highly shared and had low generation probability. In a later analysis, a clonal expansion index was calculated for each public chain from normalized within-repertoire ranks of inferred template counts. In a later analysis, generation probabilities were computed using a VDJ recombination model fitted to out-of-frame rearrangements, and the results were checked against IGoR. A later analysis scored TCR-TCR, TCR-HLA and TCR-CMV co-occurrence with hypergeometric tests, applying a repertoire-size bias correction to TCR pairs. In a later analysis, false discovery rates were estimated by permuting HLA or CMV assignments 20 times. In a later analysis, co-occurring TCRs were grouped with DBSCAN, and TCRdist sequence similarity was added when clustering was performed within HLA-allele-positive subsets. Co-occurrence clustering excluded repertoires with fewer than 30,000 or more than 120,000 public chains, plus five with anomalous nucleotide sharing. The clones in this table, taken by TCRdb from immuneACCESS, are in-frame only. Not every clone is retained; where verified, under half of the shortfall comes from an unresolved V gene, and the cause of the rest is unknown. That table is the source of V, J and clone size, and D and trimming were worked out from the DNA. A total of about 120,000 clones appear in this sample, about 80% of them only once. Of the sample, approximately 31% falls within the top ten clones.

The germline V and J ends show losses of 5 bases and 7 bases respectively, and no gene match explains 9 bases of the junction. CDR1 and CDR2, per the germline V gene (reference sequence), are MNHEY and SMNVEV. From cysteine to phenylalanine, the CDR3 is 16 amino acids long. CDR3 DNA only is kept here, 48 bases in frame from base 1. This receptor was obtained from a man in his 60s in good health and CMV-seropositive. Material: PBMCs. This chain joins TRBV27 to TRBJ2-4; the central 12 bases match TRBD2. For the CDR3, the sequence is CASSQTSGRGWNIQYF. Here is the DNA: TGTGCCAGCAGTCAGACTAGCGGGAGAGGATGGAACATTCAGTACTTC.